The 20 T cell receptor beta chains below come from one sample, sequenced in a study of blood T cell repertoires in COVID-19. TCRdb keeps only in-frame clones here, not all; method: immunoSEQ multiplex PCR. The repertoire holds 150,000 or so clones, approximately 86% seen once, with roughly 4% in the top ten. Material for sequencing was PBMCs or T cells enriched from blood (not recorded which). Source of these receptors: a woman aged 40 to 49 who had been exposed to COVID-19.

The rearrangement joins TRBV7-9 to TRBJ2-7; weak D call: TRBD2 (6 bases). V was cut by 5 bases and J by 4 bases, with 9 bases left in between. This CDR3 region has 12 residues. In germline, CDR1 is SEHNR, CDR2 FQNEAQ (reference sequence). CDR3 amino acids: CASSAGPYEQYF. In DNA form, the CDR3 reads TGTGCCAGCAGCGCGGGGCCTTACGAGCAGTACTTC.

The chain joins TRBV11-2 to TRBJ2-3; 11 bases map to TRBD2. The CDR3 has 16 amino acids. V lost 3 bases, J lost 2 bases, and 4 bases stayed unmatched. Germline V gene sequence: CDR1 SGHAT, CDR2 FQNNGV. The CDR3 here is CASSFPTSGNTDTQYF. The DNA of the CDR3 is TGTGCCAGCAGCTTTCCGACTAGCGGGAACACAGATACGCAGTATTTT.

The rearrangement joins TRBV18 to TRBJ2-7; the D is unclear. This CDR3 contains 13 residues. Trimming removed 2 bases from V and 3 bases from J, with 8 bases in between. In germline, CDR1 is KGHSH, CDR2 LQKENI. CDR3 DNA sequence: TGTGCCAGCTCACCAGCAGAATTCTACGAGCAGTACTTC. Residues: CASSPAEFYEQYF. The whole variable domain, filled in from reference TRBV18 and TRBJ2-7, reads NAGVMQNPRHLVRRRGQEARLRCSPMKGHSHVYWYRQLPEEGLKFMVYLQKENIIDESGMPKERFSAEFPKEGPSILRIQQVVRGDSAAYFCASSPAEFYEQYFGPGTRLTVT.

This clone turned up a few times. This chain connects TRBV7-3 to TRBJ2-1; TRBD2 might be the D (5 bases). Trimming stripped 8 bases from V and 6 bases from J, with 8 bases between. Germline V gives CDR1 SGHTA, CDR2 FQGTGA. This CDR3 is built from 11 residues. This CDR3 is CASARGNEQFF. Here the CDR3 DNA reads TGTGCCAGCGCACGGGGCAATGAGCAGTTCTTC.

This chain links TRBV5-1 with TRBJ2-5, with 7 bases identical to TRBD2. Germline V CDR1 and CDR2: SGHRS, YFSETQ. V trimming: 6 bases; J trimming: 5 bases; junction bases outside the gene matches: 13. The CDR3 totals 15 residues. This CDR3 reads CASNPSGSQGETQYF. Written as DNA, the CDR3 is TGCGCCAGCAACCCTAGCGGTAGCCAAGGGGAGACCCAGTACTTC.

The chain employs TRBV4-3 and TRBJ1-2; perhaps TRBD1 as D (5 bases). The CDR3 has 15 residues. Germline CDR1 LGHNA, CDR2 YSLEER. V was shortened by 0 bases and J by 4 bases, with 12 bases between the two germline ends. CDR3 sequence (DNA): TGCGCCAGCAGCCAAGATGACAGAATGGGCTATGGCTACACCTTC. Its protein product is CASSQDDRMGYGYTF.

The chain combines TRBV4-3 with TRBJ1-6; TRBD1 matches at 7 bases. V lost 0 bases and J lost 7; bases outside the gene matches: 6. The CDR3 contains 16 residues. Germline V CDR1 and CDR2: LGHNA, YSLEER. CDR3 nucleotide sequence: TGCGCCAGCAGCCAAGATAGGGACAGTAGGAATTCACCCCTCCACTTT. Protein product: CASSQDRDSRNSPLHF.

J is TRBJ2-7 and V is TRBV7-8, with 9 nucleotides matching TRBD2. Looked up from germline, CDR1 is SGHVS and CDR2 is FQNEAQ. The V and J ends lost 5 bases and 2 bases, in that order; junction bases with no gene match: 10. The CDR3 covers 16 residues. CDR3 bases: TGTGCCAGCAGCCCGGGAGGGCTAGCGGGGACCTACGAGCAGTACTTC. Translation gives CASSPGGLAGTYEQYF.

The V and J genes are TRBV9 and TRBJ2-1; a possible D gene is TRBD1 (6 bases). Looked up from germline, CDR1 is SGDLS and CDR2 is YYNGEE. Trimming pared 3 bases from V and 0 bases from J, leaving 16 bases between. The CDR3 runs 17 residues. The CDR3 sequence: CASSDPEADSSYNEQFF. The CDR3, as DNA: TGTGCCAGCAGCGACCCCGAGGCGGACAGCTCCTACAATGAGCAGTTCTTC. Drawing the rest from reference TRBV9 and TRBJ2-1, the complete variable domain is DSGVTQTPKHLITATGQRVTLRCSPRSGDLSVYWYQQSLDQGLQFLIQYYNGEERAKGNILERFSAQQFPDLHSELNLSSLELGDSALYFCASSDPEADSSYNEQFFGPGTRLTVL.

The chain employs TRBV4-1 and TRBJ1-4, with 9 nucleotides matching TRBD1. The CDR3 sequence is 17 residues long. Trimming took 4 bases from V and 3 from J; bases not matched to a gene: 9. CDR1 is MGHRA and CDR2 is YSYEKL in the germline V gene. The CDR3 region has the DNA TGCGCCAGCAGCCCCACGGACAGGGGCCATTCTAATGAAAAACTGTTTTTT. This sequence encodes CASSPTDRGHSNEKLFF.

V is TRBV6-5 and J is TRBJ2-7; D perhaps matches TRBD1 (6 bases). V was trimmed by 7 bases and J by 1 base, leaving 14 bases between them. The V gene's germline CDR1 is MNHEY and CDR2 SVGAGI. CDR3 length: 14 residues. The CDR3 coding sequence is TGTGCCAGCAAGTCGGGACAAGGGTCCTACGAGCAGTACTTC. Its translation is CASKSGQGSYEQYF.

CDR3 nucleotide sequence: TGTGCCAGCAGCCAAGATCAGGGGGCGCGGGGCTACACCTTC. Its translation: CASSQDQGARGYTF. This sequence joins TRBV3-1 (or the pseudogene TRBV3-2) and TRBJ1-2, with 8 bases aligning to TRBD1. V gave up 0 bases and J gave up 8 bases; unmatched junction bases: 5. The CDR3 is 14 residues long. Looked up from germline, CDR1 is LGHDT and CDR2 is YNNKEL (reference sequence).

This clone came up a few times. The CDR3 is CASSRSTTNSPLHF. CDR3 nucleotide sequence: TGTGCCAGCTCAAGGAGCACAACGAATTCACCCCTCCACTTT. This chain uses TRBV18 with TRBJ1-6; D unclear. CDR1 and CDR2 from the germline V gene are KGHSH and LQKENI. V was shortened by 5 bases and J by 7 bases, with 12 bases between the two germline ends. CDR3 size: 14 residues. Together with reference TRBV18 and TRBJ1-6, the CDR3 gives the full variable domain: NAGVMQNPRHLVRRRGQEARLRCSPMKGHSHVYWYRQLPEEGLKFMVYLQKENIIDESGMPKERFSAEFPKEGPSILRIQQVVRGDSAAYFCASSRSTTNSPLHFGNGTRLTVT.

The rearrangement uses TRBV3-1 (or the pseudogene TRBV3-2) and TRBJ2-1; D is undetermined. Germline V gene sequence: CDR1 LGHDT, CDR2 YNNKEL (reference sequence). There are 13 residues in the CDR3. The germline V and J ends were trimmed by 1 base and 8 bases, with 9 bases remaining between them. The DNA of the CDR3 is TGTGCCAGCAGCCAAGTGCGAACGGATGAGCAGTTCTTC. It codes for CASSQVRTDEQFF.

The rearrangement joins TRBV6-5 to TRBJ2-3; TRBD1 matches 10 bases. Germline V gene sequence: CDR1 MNHEY, CDR2 SVGAGI. The CDR3 covers 15 residues. V shed 7 bases, J shed 4 bases, and the junction held 8 bases outside the gene matches. The CDR3 loop reads CASNLGTGVADTQYF. For the CDR3, the DNA is TGTGCCAGCAACCTGGGGACAGGGGTGGCAGATACGCAGTATTTT.

V is TRBV3-1 (or the pseudogene TRBV3-2) and J is TRBJ1-4; 7 nucleotides agree with TRBD1. J lost 4 bases, V lost 7 bases, and 3 bases had no gene match. The CDR3 spans 13 residues. In germline, CDR1 is LGHDT, CDR2 YNNKEL (reference sequence). The CDR3 bases are TGTGCCAGCATGCAGGGGGGTAATGAAAAACTGTTTTTT. The encoded protein is CASMQGGNEKLFF.

The chain has TRBV5-1 and TRBJ2-5, with D perhaps TRBD1 (6 bases). Germline CDR1 reads SGHRS; CDR2 reads YFSETQ. This CDR3 has 14 amino acids. Trimming removed 4 bases from V and 3 bases from J, with 13 bases in between. The CDR3 protein is CASSTSSGEETQYF. As DNA, the CDR3 is TGCGCCAGCAGCACATCATCAGGGGAAGAGACCCAGTACTTC.

This chain links TRBV5-1 with TRBJ1-6; 9 bases align to TRBD1. The CDR3 extends over 15 amino acids. Looked up from germline, CDR1 is SGHRS and CDR2 is YFSETQ. J lost 11 bases, V lost 4 bases, and 10 bases had no gene match. This CDR3 reads CASSDPGQGRPPLHF. Written as DNA, the CDR3 is TGCGCCAGCAGCGACCCGGGACAGGGCCGGCCACCCCTCCACTTT.

This clone was counted between two and nine times. The J gene is TRBJ2-7, the V gene TRBV28; 10 bases line up with TRBD1. V was pared by 3 bases and J by 3 bases, with 8 bases of the junction left unmatched. The CDR3 extends over 16 amino acids. The germline V gene has CDR1 MDHEN and CDR2 SYDVKM. The CDR3 DNA is TGTGCCAGCAGTTTTCAACCGGGACAGGGGCTCTACGAGCAGTACTTC. Amino acids: CASSFQPGQGLYEQYF.

The rearrangement joins TRBV5-4 to TRBJ2-3; TRBD1 might be the D (5 bases). Trimming took 5 bases from V and 4 from J, leaving 11 bases between them. This CDR3 is 13 amino acids long. Looked up from germline, CDR1 is SGHNT and CDR2 is YYREEE (reference sequence). The CDR3 DNA follows: TGTGCCAGCAGTGTGGGGCCGGCAGATACGCAGTATTTT. This translates into CASSVGPADTQYF.